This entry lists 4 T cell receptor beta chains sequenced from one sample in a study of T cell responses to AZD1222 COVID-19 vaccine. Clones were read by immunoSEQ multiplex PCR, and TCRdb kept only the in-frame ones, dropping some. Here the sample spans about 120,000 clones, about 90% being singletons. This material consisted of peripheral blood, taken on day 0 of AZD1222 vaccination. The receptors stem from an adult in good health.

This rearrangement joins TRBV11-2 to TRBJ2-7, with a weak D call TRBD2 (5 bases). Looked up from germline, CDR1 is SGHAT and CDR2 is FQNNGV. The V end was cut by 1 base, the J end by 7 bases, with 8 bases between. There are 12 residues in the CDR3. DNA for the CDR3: TGTGCCAGCAGCTTAGGGTGGAGGGAGCAGTACTTC. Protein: CASSLGWREQYF.

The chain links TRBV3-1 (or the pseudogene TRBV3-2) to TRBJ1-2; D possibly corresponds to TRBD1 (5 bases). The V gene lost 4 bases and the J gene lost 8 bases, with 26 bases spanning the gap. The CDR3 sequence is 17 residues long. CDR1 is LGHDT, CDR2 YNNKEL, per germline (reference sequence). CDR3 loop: CASSLKGPGVSPGGYTF. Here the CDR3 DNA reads TGTGCCAGCAGCCTAAAGGGTCCGGGGGTAAGTCCTGGAGGCTACACCTTC.

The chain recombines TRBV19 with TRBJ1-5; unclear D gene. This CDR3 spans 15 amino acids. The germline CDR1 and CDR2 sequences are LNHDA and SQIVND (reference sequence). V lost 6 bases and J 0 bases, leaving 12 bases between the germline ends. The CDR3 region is CASRVMAGSNQPQHF. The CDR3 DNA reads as TGTGCCAGTAGGGTAATGGCAGGTAGCAATCAGCCCCAGCATTTT.

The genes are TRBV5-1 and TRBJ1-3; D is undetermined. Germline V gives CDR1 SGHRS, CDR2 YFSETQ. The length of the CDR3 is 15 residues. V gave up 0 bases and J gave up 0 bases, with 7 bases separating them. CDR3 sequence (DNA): TGCGCCAGCAGCTTGGACAACCTCTCTGGAAACACCATATATTTT. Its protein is CASSLDNLSGNTIYF.